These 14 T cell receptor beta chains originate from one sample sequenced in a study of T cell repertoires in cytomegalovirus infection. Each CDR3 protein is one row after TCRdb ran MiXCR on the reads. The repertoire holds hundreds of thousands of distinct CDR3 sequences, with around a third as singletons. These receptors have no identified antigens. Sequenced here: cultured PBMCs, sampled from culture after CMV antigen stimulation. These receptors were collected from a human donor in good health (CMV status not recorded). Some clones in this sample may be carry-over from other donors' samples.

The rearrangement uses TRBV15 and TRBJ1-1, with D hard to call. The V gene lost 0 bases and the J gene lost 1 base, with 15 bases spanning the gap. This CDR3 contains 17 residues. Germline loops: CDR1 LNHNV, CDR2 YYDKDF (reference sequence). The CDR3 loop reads CATSRDITAARNTEAFF. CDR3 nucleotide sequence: TGTGCCACCAGCAGAGATATAACGGCTGCCAGGAACACTGAAGCTTTCTTT.

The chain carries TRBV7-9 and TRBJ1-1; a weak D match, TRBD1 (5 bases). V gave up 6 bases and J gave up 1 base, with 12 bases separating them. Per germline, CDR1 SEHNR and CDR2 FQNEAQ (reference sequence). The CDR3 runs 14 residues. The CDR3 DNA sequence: TGTGCCAGCAGTATTACGGGGGGGAACACTGAAGCTTTCTTT. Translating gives CASSITGGNTEAFF.

The CDR3 protein is CASSFSQPREPQHF. In nucleotides, the CDR3 is TGTGCCAGCAGTTTCTCCCAGCCAAGGGAGCCCCAGCATTTT. This chain connects TRBV12-3 or TRBV12-4 to TRBJ1-5, with D uncertain. Trimming took off 3 bases at V and 8 bases at J, with 14 bases between the two ends. The CDR3 totals 14 residues.

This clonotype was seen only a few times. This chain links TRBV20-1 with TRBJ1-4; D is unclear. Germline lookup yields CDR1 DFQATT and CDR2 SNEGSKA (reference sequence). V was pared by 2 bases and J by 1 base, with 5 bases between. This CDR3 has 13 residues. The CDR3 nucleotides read TGCAGTGCTAGATGGGGAACTAATGAAAAACTGTTTTTT. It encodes CSARWGTNEKLFF.

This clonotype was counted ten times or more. The DNA of the CDR3 is TGTGCCAGCAGCTTAGCCGTAGCAGCGCGATGGGGGGACTACAATGAGCAGTTCTTC. It specifies CASSLAVAARWGDYNEQFF. The chain carries TRBV7-2 and TRBJ2-1; D possibly corresponds to TRBD2 (6 bases). This CDR3 has 19 residues. V was pared by 0 bases and J by 3 bases, with 21 bases between. The V gene's germline CDR1 is SGHTA and CDR2 FQGNSA.

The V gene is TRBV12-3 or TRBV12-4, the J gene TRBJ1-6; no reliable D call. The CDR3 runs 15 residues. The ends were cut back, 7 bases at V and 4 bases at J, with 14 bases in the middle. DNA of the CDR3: TGTGCCAGCACCGTTACGTCCCCTTATAATTCACCCCTCCACTTT. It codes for CASTVTSPYNSPLHF.

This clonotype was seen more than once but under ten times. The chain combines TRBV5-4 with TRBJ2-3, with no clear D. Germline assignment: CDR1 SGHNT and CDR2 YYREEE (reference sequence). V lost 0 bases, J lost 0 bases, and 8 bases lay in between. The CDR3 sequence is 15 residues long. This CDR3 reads CASSLERQSTDTQYF. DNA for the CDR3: TGTGCCAGCAGCTTGGAGCGCCAAAGCACAGATACGCAGTATTTT.

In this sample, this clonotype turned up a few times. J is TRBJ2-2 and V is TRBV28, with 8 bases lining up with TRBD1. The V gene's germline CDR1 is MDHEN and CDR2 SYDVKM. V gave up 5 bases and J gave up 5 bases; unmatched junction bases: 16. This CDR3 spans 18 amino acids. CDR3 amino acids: CASSPAVYRGTTTGELFF. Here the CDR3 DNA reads TGTGCCAGCAGTCCTGCGGTATACAGGGGGACGACAACCGGGGAGCTGTTTTTT.

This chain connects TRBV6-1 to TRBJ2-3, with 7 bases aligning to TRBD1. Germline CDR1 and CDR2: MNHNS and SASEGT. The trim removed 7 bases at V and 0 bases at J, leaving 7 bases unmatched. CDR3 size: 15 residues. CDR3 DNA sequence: TGTGCCAGCATGATAGACAGGGTCAGCACAGATACGCAGTATTTT. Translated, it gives CASMIDRVSTDTQYF.

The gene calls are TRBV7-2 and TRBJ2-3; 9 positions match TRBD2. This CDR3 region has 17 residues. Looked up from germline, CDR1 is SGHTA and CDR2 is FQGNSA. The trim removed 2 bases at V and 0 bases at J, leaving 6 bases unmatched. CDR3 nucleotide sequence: TGTGCCAGCAGCTTAACTAGCGGGCTGAAAAGCACAGATACGCAGTATTTT. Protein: CASSLTSGLKSTDTQYF.

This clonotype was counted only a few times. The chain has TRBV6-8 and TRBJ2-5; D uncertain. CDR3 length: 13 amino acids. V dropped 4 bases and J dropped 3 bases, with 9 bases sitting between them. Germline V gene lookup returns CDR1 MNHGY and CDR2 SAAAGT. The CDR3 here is CASSFSDEETQYF. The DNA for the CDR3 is TGTGCCAGCAGTTTTTCTGACGAAGAGACCCAGTACTTC.

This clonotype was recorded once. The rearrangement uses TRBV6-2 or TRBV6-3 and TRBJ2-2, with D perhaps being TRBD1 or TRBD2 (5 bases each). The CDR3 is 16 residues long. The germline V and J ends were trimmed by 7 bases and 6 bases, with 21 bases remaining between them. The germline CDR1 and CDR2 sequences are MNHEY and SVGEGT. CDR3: CASTDYGSGTPGELFF. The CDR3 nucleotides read TGTGCCAGCACCGATTATGGCTCCGGGACGCCCGGGGAGCTGTTTTTT.

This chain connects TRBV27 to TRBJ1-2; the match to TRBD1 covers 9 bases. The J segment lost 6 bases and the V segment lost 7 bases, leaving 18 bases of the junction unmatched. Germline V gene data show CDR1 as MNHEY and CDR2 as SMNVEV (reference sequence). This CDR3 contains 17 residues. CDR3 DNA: TGTGCCAGCACCACCGGGACAGGGCAATTTGGGTCGGATGGCTACACCTTC. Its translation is CASTTGTGQFGSDGYTF.

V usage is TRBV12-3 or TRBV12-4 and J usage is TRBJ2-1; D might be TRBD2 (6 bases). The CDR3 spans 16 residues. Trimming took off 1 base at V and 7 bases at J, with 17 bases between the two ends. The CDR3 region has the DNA TGTGCCAGCAGTTTAGATGAGGGAGGCGGGAAGAATGAGCAGTTCTTC. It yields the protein CASSLDEGGGKNEQFF.